Listed below are T cell receptor beta chains from one sample, sequenced in a study of blood T cell repertoires in COVID-19. Repertoires were generated with immunoSEQ multiplex PCR, while TCRdb's copy carries only in-frame clones and drops some. The profile shows about 130,000 clones, about 81% of them singletons. The sequenced sample was peripheral blood. The receptors shown here come from a young man with COVID-19, enrolled during active disease. The CDR3 runs from the conserved cysteine through the conserved F or W.

TRBV30	TRBJ1-2	CAWSQGADGYTF
TRBV27	TRBJ1-6	CASSFRGDSPLHF
TRBV2	TRBJ1-2	CASSAAGTPNYGYTF
TRBV6-5	TRBJ2-7	CASSYREGRGYEQYF
TRBV2	TRBJ2-7	CASRGNGQAHTYEQYF
TRBV4-1	TRBJ2-1	CASTRDRNTYNEQFF
TRBV11-2	TRBJ1-2	CASSLGPIGYGYTF
TRBV9	TRBJ1-5	CASSVGTGGGQPQHF
TRBV11-2	TRBJ2-7	CASSPRAGFGYEQYF
TRBV27	TRBJ1-2	CAEGRGGTF
TRBV7-9	TRBJ1-3	CASSLVQGRSAGNTIYF
TRBV7-4	TRBJ1-5	CASRALNQPQHF
TRBV5-6	TRBJ2-7	CASSLIHEGAEQYF
TRBV12-3/TRBV12-4	TRBJ2-1	CASRQIDNEQFF
TRBV4-3	TRBJ1-5	CASSQESGRGNQPQHF
TRBV28	TRBJ1-2	CASAEGGNYGYTF
TRBV7-2	TRBJ1-6	CASSQRNGQLNSPLHF
TRBV7-9	TRBJ1-1	CASSLAGQGYTEAFF
TRBV5-1	TRBJ2-2	CASSQRTGATGELFF
TRBV25-1	TRBJ1-3	CASSDQQGEVSGNTIYF
TRBV28	TRBJ1-1	CAIISGAKNTEAFF
TRBV4-2	TRBJ2-3	CASSQESGGADTQYF
TRBV19	TRBJ1-4	CASNRGATNEKLFF
TRBV28	TRBJ2-5	CASRSQGRETQYF
TRBV7-9	TRBJ1-4	CASSSQSNEKLFF
TRBV19	TRBJ1-5	CASSIGTVGNQPQHF
TRBV5-1	TRBJ1-4	CASSPDSTNEKLFF
TRBV4-1	TRBJ1-4	CASSPVWDIATNEKLFF
TRBV4-1	TRBJ1-6	CASSQILGGGSPLHF
TRBV24-1	TRBJ2-5	CATSELGTGGETQYF
TRBV15	TRBJ2-3	CATSTLTGSSPSTDTQYF
TRBV7-9	TRBJ2-7	CASSSGQGTHLYEQYF
TRBV10-2	TRBJ1-2	CASSPDGNYGYTF
TRBV18	TRBJ1-1	CASSPEQNTEAFF
TRBV11-3	TRBJ2-3	CASSLGGLGATDTQYF
TRBV6-6	TRBJ1-2	CASSQPTDPSFFNYGYTF
TRBV5-4	TRBJ2-5	CASRTNSGAGQETQYF
TRBV12-3/TRBV12-4	TRBJ1-5	CASRLEPGPQHF
TRBV6-5	TRBJ1-4	CASSLYRGRGEKLFF
TRBV7-2	TRBJ2-1	CASSLTTYNEQFF
TRBV9	TRBJ1-6	CASSDPGTGDSPLHF
TRBV12-3/TRBV12-4	TRBJ1-2	CASSLVGGGGYTF
TRBV27	TRBJ2-1	CASRRTGRGWLAGGSYNEQFF
TRBV15	TRBJ1-5	CATSRDPGQWGNQPQHF
TRBV7-9	TRBJ1-2	CASSPRAGFLLSAYGYTF
TRBV12-3/TRBV12-4	TRBJ1-2	CASGPGLTAPYTF
TRBV6-2/TRBV6-3	TRBJ1-2	CASSRQVRGYTF
TRBV28	TRBJ1-5	CASRSDGQPQHF
TRBV10-3	TRBJ2-7	CAISEFSRTGPLQYF
TRBV19	TRBJ2-5	CASSPLALGETQYF
TRBV28	TRBJ1-4	CASSTPGQGFEKLFF
TRBV28	TRBJ1-6	CASTWEGVNSPLHF
TRBV19	TRBJ2-1	CASSIGLAGGNEQFF
TRBV10-3	TRBJ2-3	CAISEGEATDTQYF
TRBV25-1	TRBJ2-2	CASSGTGTSITGELFF
TRBV28	TRBJ2-5	CASSSGMVTQYF
TRBV10-2	TRBJ2-7	CASSEIGTYYEQYF
TRBV7-9	TRBJ1-1	CASTLRETEAFF
TRBV6-6	TRBJ2-1	CASTQGTSGNNEQFF